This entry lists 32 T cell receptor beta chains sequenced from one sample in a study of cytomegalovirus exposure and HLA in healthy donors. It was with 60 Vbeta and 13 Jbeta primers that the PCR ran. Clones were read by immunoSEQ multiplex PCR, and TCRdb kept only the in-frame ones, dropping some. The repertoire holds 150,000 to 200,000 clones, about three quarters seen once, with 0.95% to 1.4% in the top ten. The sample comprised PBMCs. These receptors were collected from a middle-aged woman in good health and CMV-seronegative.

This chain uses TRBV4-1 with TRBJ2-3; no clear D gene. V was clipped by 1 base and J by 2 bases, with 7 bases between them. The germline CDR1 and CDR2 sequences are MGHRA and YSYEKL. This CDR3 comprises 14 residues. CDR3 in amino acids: CASSQVVSTDTQYF. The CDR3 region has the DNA TGCGCCAGCAGCCAAGTCGTCTCCACAGATACGCAGTATTTT.

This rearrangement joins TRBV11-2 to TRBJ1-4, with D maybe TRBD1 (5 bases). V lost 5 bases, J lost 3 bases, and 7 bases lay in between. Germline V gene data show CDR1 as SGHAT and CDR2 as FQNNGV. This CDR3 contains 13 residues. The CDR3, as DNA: TGTGCCAGCAGCCCGACAGCTAATGAAAAACTGTTTTTT. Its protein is CASSPTANEKLFF.

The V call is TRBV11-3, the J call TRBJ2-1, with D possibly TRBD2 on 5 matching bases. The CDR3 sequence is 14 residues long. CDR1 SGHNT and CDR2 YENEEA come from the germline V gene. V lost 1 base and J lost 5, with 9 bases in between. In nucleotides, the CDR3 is TGTGCCAGCAGCTTAGCGGGGATAAACAATGAGCAGTTCTTC. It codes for CASSLAGINNEQFF.

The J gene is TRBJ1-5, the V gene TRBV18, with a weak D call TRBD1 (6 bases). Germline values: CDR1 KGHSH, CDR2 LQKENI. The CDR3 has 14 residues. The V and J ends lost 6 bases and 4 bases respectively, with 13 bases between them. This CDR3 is CASSPRQENQPQHF. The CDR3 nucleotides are TGTGCCAGCTCTCCCCGACAGGAAAATCAGCCCCAGCATTTT.

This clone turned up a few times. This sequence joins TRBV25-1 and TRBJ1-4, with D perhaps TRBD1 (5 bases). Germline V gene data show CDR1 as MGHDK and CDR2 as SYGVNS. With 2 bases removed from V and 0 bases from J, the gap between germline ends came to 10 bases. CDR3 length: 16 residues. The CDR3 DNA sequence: TGTGCCAGCAGTGAACCGACAGAGACAACTAATGAAAAACTGTTTTTT. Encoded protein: CASSEPTETTNEKLFF.

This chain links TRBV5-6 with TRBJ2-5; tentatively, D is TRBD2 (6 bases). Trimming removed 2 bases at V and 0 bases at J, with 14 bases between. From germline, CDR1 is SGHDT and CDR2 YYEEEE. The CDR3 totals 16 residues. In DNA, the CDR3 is TGTGCCAGCAGCTTTGGCTGGGGAGGAGACCAAGAGACCCAGTACTTC. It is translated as CASSFGWGGDQETQYF. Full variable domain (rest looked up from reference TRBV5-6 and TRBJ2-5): DAGVTQSPTHLIKTRGQQVTLRCSPKSGHDTVSWYQQALGQGPQFIFQYYEEEERQRGNFPDRFSGHQFPNYSSELNVNALLLGDSALYLCASSFGWGGDQETQYFGPGTRLLVL.

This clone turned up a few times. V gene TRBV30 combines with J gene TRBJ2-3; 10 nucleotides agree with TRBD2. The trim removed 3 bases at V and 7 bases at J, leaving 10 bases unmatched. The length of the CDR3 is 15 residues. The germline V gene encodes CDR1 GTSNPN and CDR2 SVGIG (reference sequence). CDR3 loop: CAWRGVAGGGNTQYF. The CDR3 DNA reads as TGTGCCTGGAGGGGAGTAGCGGGAGGAGGAAATACGCAGTATTTT. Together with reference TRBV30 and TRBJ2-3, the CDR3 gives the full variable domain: SQTIHQWPATLVQPVGSPLSLECTVEGTSNPNLYWYRQAAGRGLQLLFYSVGIGQISSEVPQNLSASRPQDRQFILSSKKLLLSDSGFYLCAWRGVAGGGNTQYFGPGTRLTVL.

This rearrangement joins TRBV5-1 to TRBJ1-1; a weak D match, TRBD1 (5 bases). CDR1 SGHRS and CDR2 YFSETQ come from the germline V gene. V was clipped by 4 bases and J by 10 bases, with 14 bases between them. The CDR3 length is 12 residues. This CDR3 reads CASSPYVGGAFF. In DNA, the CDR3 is TGCGCCAGCAGCCCTTATGTCGGGGGAGCTTTCTTT.

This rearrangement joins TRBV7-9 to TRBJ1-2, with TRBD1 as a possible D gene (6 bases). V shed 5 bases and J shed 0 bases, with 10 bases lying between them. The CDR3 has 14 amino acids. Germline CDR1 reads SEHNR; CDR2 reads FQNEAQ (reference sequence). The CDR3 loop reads CASSTGHPNYGYTF. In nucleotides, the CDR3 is TGTGCCAGCAGCACGGGACACCCTAACTATGGCTACACCTTC.

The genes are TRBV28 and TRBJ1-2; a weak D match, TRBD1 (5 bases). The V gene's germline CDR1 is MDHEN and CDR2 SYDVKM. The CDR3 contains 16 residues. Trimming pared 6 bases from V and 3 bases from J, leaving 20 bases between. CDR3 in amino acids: CASSPTRGVIDYGYTF. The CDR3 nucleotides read TGTGCCAGCAGCCCTACCCGGGGGGTGATCGACTATGGCTACACCTTC.

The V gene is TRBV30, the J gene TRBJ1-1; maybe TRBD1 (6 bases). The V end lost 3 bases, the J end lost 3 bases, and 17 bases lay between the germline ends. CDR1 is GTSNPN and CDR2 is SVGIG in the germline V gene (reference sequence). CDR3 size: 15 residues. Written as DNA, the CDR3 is TGTGCCTGGAGGAACCGGGACAAGGGTTACACTGAAGCTTTCTTT. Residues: CAWRNRDKGYTEAFF.

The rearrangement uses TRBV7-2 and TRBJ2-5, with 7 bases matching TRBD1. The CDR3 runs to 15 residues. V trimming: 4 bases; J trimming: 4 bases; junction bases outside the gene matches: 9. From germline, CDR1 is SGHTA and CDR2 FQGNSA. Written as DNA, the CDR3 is TGTGCCAGCAGCTCCCGACAGGGACCCCCAGAGACCCAGTACTTC. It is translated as CASSSRQGPPETQYF.

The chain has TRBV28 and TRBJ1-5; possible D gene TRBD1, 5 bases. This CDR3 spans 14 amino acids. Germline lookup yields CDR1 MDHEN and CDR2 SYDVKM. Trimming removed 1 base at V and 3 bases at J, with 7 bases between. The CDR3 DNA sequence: TGTGCCAGCAGTTTATCAGGGTCCAATCAGCCCCAGCATTTT. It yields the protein CASSLSGSNQPQHF.

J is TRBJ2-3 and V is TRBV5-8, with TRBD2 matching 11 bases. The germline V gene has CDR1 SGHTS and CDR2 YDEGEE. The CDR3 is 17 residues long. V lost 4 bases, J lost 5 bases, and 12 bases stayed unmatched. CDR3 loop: CASSRPGTSGRGDTQYF. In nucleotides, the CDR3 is TGTGCCAGCAGCCGCCCCGGGACTAGCGGTAGAGGAGATACGCAGTATTTT.

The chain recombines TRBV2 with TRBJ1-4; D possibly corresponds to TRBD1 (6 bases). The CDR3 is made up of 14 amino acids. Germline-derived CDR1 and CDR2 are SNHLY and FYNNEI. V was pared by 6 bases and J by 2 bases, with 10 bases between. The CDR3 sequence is CASSVDRTNEKLFF. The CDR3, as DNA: TGTGCCAGCAGCGTTGACAGGACTAATGAAAAACTGTTTTTT.

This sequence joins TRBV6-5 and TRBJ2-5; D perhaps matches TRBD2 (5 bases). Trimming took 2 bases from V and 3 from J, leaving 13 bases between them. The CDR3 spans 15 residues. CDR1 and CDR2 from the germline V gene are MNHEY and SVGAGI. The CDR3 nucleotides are TGTGCCAGCAGTTACGGGATTCTGAGGGAAGAGACCCAGTACTTC. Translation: CASSYGILREETQYF.

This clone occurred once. The CDR3 region is CASSLDNPLAGYEQFF. In nucleotides, the CDR3 is TGTGCCAGCAGCTTAGATAATCCCCTAGCTGGCTATGAGCAGTTCTTC. The chain carries TRBV11-2 and TRBJ2-1; D may be TRBD2 (5 bases). Looked up from germline, CDR1 is SGHAT and CDR2 is FQNNGV. Trimming shortened V by 0 bases and J by 8 bases, and 17 bases separated the two germline ends. The CDR3 is made up of 16 amino acids.

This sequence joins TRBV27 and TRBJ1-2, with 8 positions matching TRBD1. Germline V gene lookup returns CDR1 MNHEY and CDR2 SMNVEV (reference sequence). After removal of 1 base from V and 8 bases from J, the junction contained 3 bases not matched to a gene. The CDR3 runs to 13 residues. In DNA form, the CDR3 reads TGTGCCAGCAGTTTATGGGGGACAGGCGGCTACACCTTC. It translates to CASSLWGTGGYTF.

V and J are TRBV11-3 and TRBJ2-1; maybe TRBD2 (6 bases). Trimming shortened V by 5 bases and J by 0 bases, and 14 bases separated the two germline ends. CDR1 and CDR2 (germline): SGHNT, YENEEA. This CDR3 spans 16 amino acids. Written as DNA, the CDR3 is TGTGCCAGCAGCCCCAAGCGGGCATCCTCCTACAATGAGCAGTTCTTC. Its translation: CASSPKRASSYNEQFF.

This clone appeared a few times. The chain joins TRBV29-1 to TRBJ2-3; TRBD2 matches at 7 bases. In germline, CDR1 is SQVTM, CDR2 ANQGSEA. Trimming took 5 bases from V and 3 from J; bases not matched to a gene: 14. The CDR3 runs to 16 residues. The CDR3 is CSVKVGLTRVTDTQYF. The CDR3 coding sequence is TGCAGCGTTAAGGTGGGACTAACAAGGGTTACAGATACGCAGTATTTT.

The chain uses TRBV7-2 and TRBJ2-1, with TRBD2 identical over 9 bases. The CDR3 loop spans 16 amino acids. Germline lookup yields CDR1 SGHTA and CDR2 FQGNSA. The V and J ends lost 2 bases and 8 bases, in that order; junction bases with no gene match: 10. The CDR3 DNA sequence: TGTGCCAGCAGCTTAAGGGGGACTAGCTTGTGGGATGAGCAGTTCTTC. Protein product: CASSLRGTSLWDEQFF.

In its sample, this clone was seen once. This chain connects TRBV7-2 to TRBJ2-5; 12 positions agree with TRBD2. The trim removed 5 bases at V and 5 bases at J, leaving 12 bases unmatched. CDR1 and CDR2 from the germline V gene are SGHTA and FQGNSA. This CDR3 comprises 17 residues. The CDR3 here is CASSPGTSGHVWETQYF. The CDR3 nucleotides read TGTGCCAGCAGCCCTGGGACTAGCGGGCACGTTTGGGAGACCCAGTACTTC.

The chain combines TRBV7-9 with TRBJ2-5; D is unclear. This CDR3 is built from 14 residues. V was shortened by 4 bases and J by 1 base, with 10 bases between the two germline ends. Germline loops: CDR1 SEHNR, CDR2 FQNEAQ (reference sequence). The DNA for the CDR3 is TGTGCCAGCAGCTGGCGAGGTGGCCAAGAGACCCAGTACTTC. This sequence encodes CASSWRGGQETQYF.

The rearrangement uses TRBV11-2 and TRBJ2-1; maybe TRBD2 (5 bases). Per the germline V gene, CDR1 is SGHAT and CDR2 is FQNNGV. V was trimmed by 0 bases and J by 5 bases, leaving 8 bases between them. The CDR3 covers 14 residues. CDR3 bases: TGTGCCAGCAGCTTAGATCCGCGGGACAATGAGCAGTTCTTC. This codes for CASSLDPRDNEQFF.

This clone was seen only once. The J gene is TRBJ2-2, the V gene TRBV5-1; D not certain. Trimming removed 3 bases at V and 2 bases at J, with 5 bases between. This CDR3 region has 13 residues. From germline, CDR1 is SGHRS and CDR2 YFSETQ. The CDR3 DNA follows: TGCGCCAGCAGCTATAGTAACACCGGGGAGCTGTTTTTT. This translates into CASSYSNTGELFF.

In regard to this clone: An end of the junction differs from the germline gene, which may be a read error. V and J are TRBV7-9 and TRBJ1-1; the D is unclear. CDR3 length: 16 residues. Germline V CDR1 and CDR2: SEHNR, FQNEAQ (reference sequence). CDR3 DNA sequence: TGTTCCAGCAGCCCGACGAGCTTCCGGGAAGGCACTGAAGCTTTCTTT. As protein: CSSSPTSFREGTEAFF. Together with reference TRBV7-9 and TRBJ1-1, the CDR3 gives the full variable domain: DTGVSQNPRHKITKRGQNVTFRCDPISEHNRLYWYRQTLGQGPEFLTYFQNEAQLEKSRLLSDRFSAERPKGSFSTLEIQRTEQGDSAMYLCSSSPTSFREGTEAFFGQGTRLTVV.

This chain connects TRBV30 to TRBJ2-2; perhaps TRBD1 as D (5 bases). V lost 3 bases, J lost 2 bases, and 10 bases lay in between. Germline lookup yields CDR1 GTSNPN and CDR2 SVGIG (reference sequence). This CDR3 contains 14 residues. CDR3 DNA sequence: TGTGCCTGGAGAAGGGGTGTCAACACCGGGGAGCTGTTTTTT. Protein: CAWRRGVNTGELFF.

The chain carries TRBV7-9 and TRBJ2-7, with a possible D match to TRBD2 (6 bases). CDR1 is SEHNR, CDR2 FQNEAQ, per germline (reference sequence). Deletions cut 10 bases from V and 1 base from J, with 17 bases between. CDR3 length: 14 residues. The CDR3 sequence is CATTGTSRSYEQYF. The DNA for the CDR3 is TGTGCCACCACCGGAACTAGCAGGTCCTACGAGCAGTACTTC.

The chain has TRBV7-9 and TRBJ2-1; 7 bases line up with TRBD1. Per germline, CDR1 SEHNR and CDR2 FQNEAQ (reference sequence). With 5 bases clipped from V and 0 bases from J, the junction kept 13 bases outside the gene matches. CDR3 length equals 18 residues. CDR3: CASSPRTGTISSYNEQFF. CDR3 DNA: TGTGCCAGCAGCCCCAGGACAGGCACGATTAGCTCCTACAATGAGCAGTTCTTC.

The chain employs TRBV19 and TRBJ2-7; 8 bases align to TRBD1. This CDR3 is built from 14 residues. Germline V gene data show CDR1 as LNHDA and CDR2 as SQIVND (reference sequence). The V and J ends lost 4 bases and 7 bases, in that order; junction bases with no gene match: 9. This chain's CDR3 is CASSRQGNAKEQYF. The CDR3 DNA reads TGTGCCAGTAGTAGACAGGGGAACGCAAAAGAGCAGTACTTC.

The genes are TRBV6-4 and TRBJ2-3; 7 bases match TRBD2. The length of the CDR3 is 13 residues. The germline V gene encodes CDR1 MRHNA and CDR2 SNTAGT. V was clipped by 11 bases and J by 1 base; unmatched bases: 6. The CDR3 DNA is TGTGCCTGTCGGGAGGCTGGCACAGATACGCAGTATTTT. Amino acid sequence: CACREAGTDTQYF.

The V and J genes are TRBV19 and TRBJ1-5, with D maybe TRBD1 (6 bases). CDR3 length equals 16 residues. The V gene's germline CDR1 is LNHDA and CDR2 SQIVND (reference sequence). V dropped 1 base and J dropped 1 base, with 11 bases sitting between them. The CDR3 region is CASSIVGRGSNQPQHF. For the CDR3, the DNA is TGTGCCAGTAGTATAGTCGGCAGGGGAAGCAATCAGCCCCAGCATTTT.